Following are 5 T cell receptor beta chains from one sample sequenced in a study of vaccination effects on CD4 cells after COVID-19 (dated by TCRdb to between 2021 and 2024). No antigen is known for these receptors. The library was built by means of the immunoSEQ multiplex PCR assay. The immuneACCESS repertoire file appears here via TCRdb, limited to in-frame rearrangements. These files lack a portion of the clones; in checked studies, under half of the deficit traces to unresolved V genes, and the cause of the others is not known. The sample table records tens of thousands of clones; roughly three quarters of these occur just once. The ten largest clonotypes hold around 5% of the sample. In the ViraFEST assay, PBMC were stimulated with viral peptide pools, and TCR sequencing was then used to find antigen-specific CD4+ T cell clonotypes based on their expansion. After approximately eleven days of culture, CD4+ T cells were isolated with the EasySep CD4+ T cell isolation kit. PCR-confirmed SARS-CoV-2 infection had occurred in convalescent patients between March and December 2020, before the Alpha, Beta and Delta variants emerged in the United States.

Specimen: CD4+ T cells from PBMCs cultured with HIV peptides, collected before COVID-19 vaccination. The meaning of the sample's cell subset or site label: HIV-1 Nef peptide pool negative control/reference culture. The receptors derive from a human donor who had a prior SARS-CoV-2 infection.

The chain uses TRBV11-2 and TRBJ1-2, with D maybe TRBD1 (5 bases). This CDR3 has 13 amino acids. CDR1 SGHAT and CDR2 FQNNGV come from the germline V gene. Trimming removed 0 bases from V and 7 bases from J, with 9 bases in between. The CDR3 nucleotides read TGTGCCAGCAGCTTAGATCCCAGGGTTGGCTACACCTTC. Amino acid sequence: CASSLDPRVGYTF.

The V gene is TRBV7-9, the J gene TRBJ1-2, with TRBD1 as a possible D gene (6 bases). CDR3 size: 13 residues. Trimming removed 6 bases at V and 7 bases at J, with 15 bases between. Germline values: CDR1 SEHNR, CDR2 FQNEAQ (reference sequence). In nucleotides, the CDR3 is TGTGCCAGCAGGCTGGCCGCGGGGGCTGGCTACACCTTC. It codes for CASRLAAGAGYTF.

The chain links TRBV5-1 to TRBJ1-1; possible D gene TRBD1, 6 bases. The CDR3 runs 13 residues. V was pared by 4 bases and J by 1 base, with 8 bases between. Germline V CDR1 and CDR2: SGHRS, YFSETQ. This CDR3 reads CASSGDTNTEAFF. The CDR3 DNA reads TGCGCCAGCAGCGGGGACACGAACACTGAAGCTTTCTTT.

This sequence joins TRBV4-1 and TRBJ1-2; 10 nucleotides align to TRBD1. After removal of 4 bases from V and 5 bases from J, the junction contained 7 bases not matched to a gene. The CDR3 extends over 15 amino acids. Per the germline V gene, CDR1 is MGHRA and CDR2 is YSYEKL. The CDR3 bases are TGCGCCAGCAGCCCCCCGGGACAGGGGAGGTATGGCTACACCTTC. Translating it yields CASSPPGQGRYGYTF.

The chain employs TRBV2 and TRBJ2-5; 11 positions match TRBD1. The V gene's germline CDR1 is SNHLY and CDR2 FYNNEI. The CDR3 consists of 15 residues. Germline trimming cut 4 bases from V and 1 base from J; bases unmatched to any gene: 2. The DNA for the CDR3 is TGTGCCAGCAGTGCCGGGACAGGGGGCCAAGAGACCCAGTACTTC. Amino acids: CASSAGTGGQETQYF.